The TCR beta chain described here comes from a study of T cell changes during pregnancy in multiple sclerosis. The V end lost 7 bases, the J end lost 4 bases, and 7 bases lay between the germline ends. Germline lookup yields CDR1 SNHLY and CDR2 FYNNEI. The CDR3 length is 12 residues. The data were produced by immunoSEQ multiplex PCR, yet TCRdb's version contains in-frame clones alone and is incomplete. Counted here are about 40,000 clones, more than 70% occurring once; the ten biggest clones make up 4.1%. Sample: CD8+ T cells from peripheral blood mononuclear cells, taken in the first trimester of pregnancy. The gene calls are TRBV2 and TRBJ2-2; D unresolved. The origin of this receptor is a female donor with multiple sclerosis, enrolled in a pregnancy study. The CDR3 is CASIQSTGELFF. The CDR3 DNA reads TGTGCCAGCATCCAGTCCACCGGGGAGCTGTTTTTT.